Below, 25 T cell receptor beta chains from the same sample are listed, as sequenced in a study of CD8 T cells in ankylosing spondylitis. TCRdb redid the calling of the 5' RACE reads with MiXCR, one entry per CDR3 protein. The sample contains 40,000 or so distinct CDR3 sequences, approximately 3% of which appear only once. The sequenced sample consisted of blood, either unsorted or a sorted T cell fraction (not recorded which). Source of these receptors: a male donor with ankylosing spondylitis or in good health (not recorded which).

This clonotype was seen many times. The rearrangement links TRBV9 to TRBJ2-1; a possible D gene is TRBD2 (6 bases). Germline V lookup: CDR1 SGDLS, CDR2 YYNGEE. The CDR3 covers 18 residues. The V end was cut by 3 bases, the J end by 1 base, with 20 bases between. The CDR3 sequence: CASSAQIGSGVSYNEQFF. The CDR3 DNA reads TGTGCCAGCAGCGCTCAAATCGGTTCGGGAGTATCCTACAATGAGCAGTTCTTC.

The chain has TRBV9 and TRBJ2-1, with D perhaps assigned TRBD1 or TRBD2 (5 bases each). Germline assignment: CDR1 SGDLS and CDR2 YYNGEE. The CDR3 has 14 amino acids. V lost 3 bases to trimming and J lost 8 bases, with 15 bases between them. CDR3: CASSGGWDGDEQFF. The CDR3 DNA is TGTGCCAGCAGCGGGGGGTGGGATGGGGATGAGCAGTTCTTC.

This clonotype was observed at least ten times. The chain links TRBV9 to TRBJ1-6; 9 bases map to TRBD1. CDR3 length: 15 amino acids. V was pared by 5 bases and J by 7 bases, with 7 bases of the junction left unmatched. Per germline, CDR1 SGDLS and CDR2 YYNGEE. The CDR3 here is CASSIAGTGNSPLHF. The CDR3 nucleotides are TGTGCCAGCAGTATAGCCGGGACAGGGAATTCACCCCTCCACTTT.

This clonotype was counted ten times or more. The CDR3 region has the DNA TGTGCCAGCAGCACAGACTTGAGGTACAATGAGCAGTTCTTC. Protein product: CASSTDLRYNEQFF. The genes are TRBV9 and TRBJ2-1; D not certain. The CDR3 consists of 14 residues. Trimming pared 4 bases from V and 4 bases from J, leaving 12 bases between. Germline CDR1 SGDLS, CDR2 YYNGEE. The entire variable domain, with the rest obtained from reference TRBV9 and TRBJ2-1, is as follows: DSGVTQTPKHLITATGQRVTLRCSPRSGDLSVYWYQQSLDQGLQFLIQYYNGEERAKGNILERFSAQQFPDLHSELNLSSLELGDSALYFCASSTDLRYNEQFFGPGTRLTVL.

This clonotype was detected many times. The CDR3 nucleotides read TGTGCCAGCAGCGCGGGGGGGGGCCCCAGTCCCGGTACGCAGTATTTT. Translating it yields CASSAGGGPSPGTQYF. The chain links TRBV9 to TRBJ2-3; 8 bases fit TRBD2. V lost 3 bases to trimming and J lost 8 bases; unmatched junction nucleotides: 14. The CDR3 is 16 residues long. Germline V gives CDR1 SGDLS, CDR2 YYNGEE.

This clonotype was seen many times. The chain combines TRBV9 with TRBJ2-3; D ambiguous. The CDR3 covers 14 residues. V was shortened by 4 bases and J by 2 bases, with 11 bases between the two germline ends. Germline CDR1 reads SGDLS; CDR2 reads YYNGEE. CDR3 in amino acids: CASSLSPNTDTQYF. CDR3 bases: TGTGCCAGCAGCCTCTCACCCAACACAGATACGCAGTATTTT.

The table lists this clonotype with many counts. The chain has TRBV9 and TRBJ2-2; 7 positions agree with TRBD1. This CDR3 is built from 14 residues. The V segment lost 4 bases and the J segment 6 bases; nucleotides outside the gene matches: 6. CDR1 and CDR2 (germline): SGDLS, YYNGEE. The CDR3: CASSPSTGPGELFF. For the CDR3, the DNA is TGTGCCAGCAGCCCCTCGACAGGGCCCGGGGAGCTGTTTTTT.

This clonotype was seen at least ten times. The chain joins TRBV9 to TRBJ2-1; 13 positions match TRBD2. The germline V gene encodes CDR1 SGDLS and CDR2 YYNGEE. This CDR3 spans 16 amino acids. V dropped 4 bases and J dropped 3; count of bases not matched to a gene: 4. The CDR3 region is CASSPRLAGGYNEQFF. In DNA, the CDR3 is TGTGCCAGCAGCCCCAGACTAGCGGGAGGCTACAATGAGCAGTTCTTC.

This clonotype was counted ten times or more. The V gene is TRBV9, the J gene TRBJ2-1; D ambiguous. Between the trimmed V and J ends, which lost 0 bases and 5 bases, there was a span of 6 bases. CDR1 is SGDLS and CDR2 is YYNGEE in the germline V gene. The CDR3 loop spans 13 amino acids. CDR3 coding DNA: TGTGCCAGCAGCGTAGGACCGAACAATGAGCAGTTCTTC. This encodes CASSVGPNNEQFF.

At least ten counts were recorded for this clonotype. This rearrangement joins TRBV9 to TRBJ2-2; 12 positions agree with TRBD1. This CDR3 comprises 19 residues. CDR1 is SGDLS, CDR2 YYNGEE, per germline. V lost 4 bases, J lost 7 bases, and 17 bases stayed unmatched. CDR3 DNA sequence: TGTGCCAGCAGCCCCCATCTCCGGGGGACAGGGGGCGCAAACGGGGAGCTGTTTTTT. Translating it yields CASSPHLRGTGGANGELFF.

There are many counts of this clonotype. The chain combines TRBV9 with TRBJ2-5; TRBD2 aligns across 7 bases. In germline, CDR1 is SGDLS, CDR2 YYNGEE. The ends lost 0 bases at V and 4 bases at J; junction bases unmatched: 3. The length of the CDR3 is 14 residues. This CDR3 is CASSVGVAGETQYF. The CDR3, as DNA: TGTGCCAGCAGCGTAGGGGTAGCGGGAGAGACCCAGTACTTC.

This clonotype was counted at least ten times. The chain is built from TRBV9 and TRBJ2-3, with D unresolved. CDR3 length: 14 residues. Trimming took 3 bases from V and 0 from J, leaving 8 bases between them. Germline V gene sequence: CDR1 SGDLS, CDR2 YYNGEE. The CDR3 coding sequence is TGTGCCAGCAGCGCGCAACCTAGCACAGATACGCAGTATTTT. Amino acid sequence: CASSAQPSTDTQYF.

In its sample, this clonotype was seen many times. CDR3 sequence reads: CASSVSGSNEQFF. CDR3 nucleotide sequence: TGTGCCAGCAGCGTATCGGGCAGCAATGAGCAGTTCTTC. The chain recombines TRBV9 with TRBJ2-1; D call uncertain. The V and J ends lost 1 base and 6 bases respectively, with 8 bases between them. CDR3 length equals 13 residues. Germline CDR1 SGDLS, CDR2 YYNGEE.

This clonotype is medium-sized by share. The DNA for the CDR3 is TGTGCCAGCAGCGTACTAGCGGGGACCGGGGAGCTGTTTTTT. Encoded protein: CASSVLAGTGELFF. This sequence joins TRBV9 and TRBJ2-2; 9 positions match TRBD2. V lost 1 base and J lost 5; bases outside the gene matches: 0. The CDR3 consists of 14 residues. CDR1 and CDR2 (germline): SGDLS, YYNGEE.

The chain uses TRBV9 and TRBJ2-1; possible D gene TRBD2, 6 bases. The CDR3 contains 15 residues. Germline CDR1 SGDLS, CDR2 YYNGEE. Trimming removed 0 bases at V and 7 bases at J, with 14 bases between. CDR3 in amino acids: CASSVDGGEQNEQFF. The CDR3 DNA follows: TGTGCCAGCAGCGTAGATGGCGGGGAGCAGAATGAGCAGTTCTTC.

This clonotype has a count of ten or more. J is TRBJ2-5 and V is TRBV9, with D hard to call. Trimming pared 4 bases from V and 2 bases from J, leaving 12 bases between. CDR1 and CDR2 from the germline V gene are SGDLS and YYNGEE. The CDR3 is 14 amino acids. CDR3 sequence: CASSQTGHQETQYF. The CDR3 nucleotides read TGTGCCAGCAGCCAAACGGGTCATCAAGAGACCCAGTACTTC. The complete variable domain, with remaining parts taken from reference TRBV9 and TRBJ2-5, reads DSGVTQTPKHLITATGQRVTLRCSPRSGDLSVYWYQQSLDQGLQFLIQYYNGEERAKGNILERFSAQQFPDLHSELNLSSLELGDSALYFCASSQTGHQETQYFGPGTRLLVL.

In its sample, this clonotype was seen many times. V is TRBV9 and J is TRBJ1-1; D ambiguous. Germline V gives CDR1 SGDLS, CDR2 YYNGEE. Deletions cut 0 bases from V and 1 base from J, with 4 bases between. The CDR3 consists of 13 residues. CDR3 DNA sequence: TGTGCCAGCAGCGTAGCTGCGAACACTGAAGCTTTCTTT. Protein: CASSVAANTEAFF.

This clonotype was recorded many times. The CDR3 coding sequence is TGTGCCAGCAGCCAAATAAGGGGAGATACGCAGTATTTT. Its protein product is CASSQIRGDTQYF. The V and J genes are TRBV9 and TRBJ2-3, with D possibly being TRBD1 (5 bases). Germline V gene data show CDR1 as SGDLS and CDR2 as YYNGEE. This CDR3 has 13 amino acids. V lost 4 bases and J lost 5, with 11 bases in between.

This chain links TRBV9 with TRBJ2-4, with D tentatively TRBD1 (6 bases). V lost 3 bases to trimming and J lost 6 bases, with 13 bases between them. This CDR3 has 14 amino acids. Germline V gene data show CDR1 as SGDLS and CDR2 as YYNGEE. CDR3 nucleotide sequence: TGTGCCAGCAGCGGCCCCCCAGGGGCAAACATTCAGTACTTC. It encodes CASSGPPGANIQYF.

This clonotype was recorded many times. The CDR3 spells CSARGLNEKLFF. In DNA, the CDR3 is TGCAGTGCTAGGGGACTTAATGAAAAACTGTTTTTT. This sequence joins TRBV20-1 and TRBJ1-4, with D tentatively TRBD1 (5 bases). Germline V gene lookup returns CDR1 DFQATT and CDR2 SNEGSKA (reference sequence). Trimming left V 3 bases short and J 4 bases short, with 6 bases between. The length of the CDR3 is 12 residues.

This clonotype was seen only a few times. The V gene is TRBV9, the J gene TRBJ2-3, with TRBD2 matching 9 bases. Trimming removed 7 bases from V and 9 bases from J; junction bases left unmatched: 9. The CDR3 totals 13 residues. CDR1 SGDLS and CDR2 YYNGEE come from the germline V gene. The CDR3: CASDPGTSRTQYF. CDR3 nucleotide sequence: TGTGCCAGCGATCCCGGGACTAGCAGGACGCAGTATTTT.

In this sample, this clonotype turned up many times. The chain recombines TRBV9 with TRBJ2-2; no definite D call. Germline V CDR1 and CDR2: SGDLS, YYNGEE. V was trimmed by 0 bases and J by 1 base, leaving 19 bases between them. The CDR3 runs 19 residues. The CDR3 protein is CASSVGSRALNRNTGELFF. CDR3 DNA: TGTGCCAGCAGCGTAGGCAGTAGGGCACTTAATAGGAACACCGGGGAGCTGTTTTTT.

The rearrangement links TRBV9 to TRBJ2-2; no clear D. V gave up 7 bases and J gave up 1 base, with 14 bases separating them. CDR1 is SGDLS and CDR2 is YYNGEE in the germline V gene. This CDR3 has 15 residues. CDR3 amino acids: CASATEGENTGELFF. The CDR3, as DNA: TGTGCCAGCGCGACCGAAGGCGAGAACACCGGGGAGCTGTTTTTT.

This clonotype was counted ten times or more. The chain is built from TRBV9 and TRBJ2-5; a weak D match, TRBD1 (6 bases). Trimming stripped 0 bases from V and 2 bases from J, with 11 bases between. Germline lookup yields CDR1 SGDLS and CDR2 YYNGEE. This CDR3 is built from 15 residues. CDR3 protein: CASSVGGRGQETQYF. CDR3 DNA: TGTGCCAGCAGCGTAGGGGGCAGGGGACAAGAGACCCAGTACTTC.

This clonotype occurred many times. The CDR3 region has the DNA TGTGCCAGCAGCGTAGAACAGGGGGCAGTGCTGTTTTTT. Translation gives CASSVEQGAVLFF. The rearrangement links TRBV9 to TRBJ2-2; TRBD1 agrees at 9 bases. The CDR3 has 13 residues. After removal of 0 bases from V and 13 bases from J, the junction contained 4 bases not matched to a gene. Germline V CDR1 and CDR2: SGDLS, YYNGEE.